The 8 T cell receptor beta chains presented below share a single source sample, sequenced in a study of blood T cell repertoires in COVID-19 (dated by TCRdb to about 2020). Library preparation used the immunoSEQ multiplex PCR assay. Sourced from immuneACCESS, this table was stored by TCRdb with only in-frame sequences that have V and J called. A share of the clones is absent; for the studies checked, an unresolved V gene accounts for under half, and the remainder has no known explanation. Recorded for this sample are some 160,000 clones; 80% of them occurred a single time. Jointly, the top ten make up more than 3% of the sample. Sequencing was carried out using PBMCs or T cells enriched from blood (not recorded which). These receptors all come from a woman aged 60-75 years who had recovered from COVID-19.

The chain joins TRBV7-2 to TRBJ1-1; D gene uncertain. The CDR3 runs 14 residues. V was clipped by 1 base and J by 1 base, with 7 bases between them. Per the germline V gene, CDR1 is SGHTA and CDR2 is FQGNSA. The CDR3: CASSLGQPNTEAFF. CDR3 sequence (DNA): TGTGCCAGCAGCTTAGGGCAACCGAACACTGAAGCTTTCTTT.

The V gene is TRBV27, the J gene TRBJ1-5; 8 bases agree with TRBD1. V was clipped by 4 bases and J by 3 bases; unmatched bases: 11. Germline lookup yields CDR1 MNHEY and CDR2 SMNVEV (reference sequence). CDR3 length: 17 amino acids. As DNA, the CDR3 is TGTGCCAGCAGTTCGTCCCGGCAGGGGGCTTACAATCAGCCCCAGCATTTT. It translates to CASSSSRQGAYNQPQHF.

This rearrangement joins TRBV9 to TRBJ2-5; TRBD2 matches 16 bases. CDR1 is SGDLS and CDR2 is YYNGEE in the germline V gene. V lost 4 bases, J lost 2 bases, and 8 bases stayed unmatched. There are 18 residues in the CDR3. The CDR3 region has the DNA TGTGCCAGCAGCCCCGGGACTAGCGGGGGGGCCAGGCAAGAGACCCAGTACTTC. Protein sequence: CASSPGTSGGARQETQYF.

Points on this clone: One end of the junction does not line up with germline, which may come from a read error. J is TRBJ2-7 and V is TRBV19; D is unresolved. This CDR3 is 14 amino acids long. The germline V gene has CDR1 LNHDA and CDR2 SQIVND (reference sequence). CDR3 loop: CASSSTVLSYEQYF. In DNA, the CDR3 is TGTGCCAGCAGTAGTACAGTCCTCTCCTACGAGCAGTACTTC.

The V and J genes are TRBV7-2 and TRBJ1-1; possible D gene TRBD1, 6 bases. Trimming left V 3 bases short and J 3 bases short, with 8 bases between. CDR1 and CDR2 (germline): SGHTA, FQGNSA. The CDR3 sequence is 13 residues long. The CDR3 is CASSFNRDTEAFF. In nucleotides, the CDR3 is TGTGCCAGCAGCTTCAACAGGGACACTGAAGCTTTCTTT.

Here the CDR3 DNA reads TGCGCCAGCAGCTTGGACTTTCAGGCGCTGTTTTTT. This gives the protein CASSLDFQALFF. The V gene is TRBV5-1, the J gene TRBJ1-4; D is uncertain. V lost 0 bases and J 14 bases, leaving 11 bases between the germline ends. Looked up from germline, CDR1 is SGHRS and CDR2 is YFSETQ. The CDR3 totals 12 residues. Drawing the rest from reference TRBV5-1 and TRBJ1-4, the complete variable domain is KAGVTQTPRYLIKTRGQQVTLSCSPISGHRSVSWYQQTPGQGLQFLFEYFSETQRNKGNFPGRFSGRQFSNSRSEMNVSTLELGDSALYLCASSLDFQALFFGSGTQLSVL.

The V gene is TRBV19, the J gene TRBJ1-5; D possibly corresponds to TRBD1 (5 bases). The V end was cut by 4 bases, the J end by 2 bases, with 9 bases between. From germline, CDR1 is LNHDA and CDR2 SQIVND (reference sequence). The length of the CDR3 is 14 residues. The CDR3 reads CASSSRVGNQPQHF. The CDR3, as DNA: TGTGCCAGTAGTAGCAGGGTAGGCAATCAGCCCCAGCATTTT. Full variable domain (outside the CDR3, taken from reference TRBV19 and TRBJ1-5): DGGITQSPKYLFRKEGQNVTLSCEQNLNHDAMYWYRQDPGQGLRLIYYSQIVNDFQKGDIAEGYSVSREKKESFPLTVTSAQKNPTAFYLCASSSRVGNQPQHFGDGTRLSIL.

For the CDR3, the DNA is TGTGCCAGCAGCTTACTTAGGGAGACCGAGCAGTACTTC. This translates into CASSLLRETEQYF. The chain joins TRBV5-8 to TRBJ2-7, with a weak D call TRBD2 (5 bases). The CDR3 runs 13 residues. The V and J ends lost 2 bases and 6 bases respectively, with 12 bases between them. Germline V gene data show CDR1 as SGHTS and CDR2 as YDEGEE.